The clone carrying this T cell receptor beta chain occurred a few times. Its antigen is not identified. The germline V gene has CDR1 LNHDA and CDR2 SQIVND (reference sequence). CDR3 length equals 14 residues. V lost 11 bases, J lost 4 bases, and 20 bases lay in between. PCR primers comprised 60 Vbeta and 13 Jbeta primers. Data came from immunoSEQ multiplex PCR; TCRdb stores just in-frame clones and leaves some out. Of 110,000 or so clones listed, 69% are singletons. The source of the sample is a study of cytomegalovirus exposure and HLA in healthy donors. Study findings and constraints: In an earlier analysis, about 87% or about 30%: the productive usage of most TCR beta V segments. HLA alleles were associated with 17,000 or so TCR beta sequences in a later analysis at 0.05 false discovery rate. Donors were assumed by presence/absence analyses to have roughly uniform sequencing depth. A list of roughly 160 TCR beta chains associated with cytomegalovirus was given.

The chain has TRBV19 and TRBJ1-2; D may be TRBD1 (5 bases). The sequence was collected from a man under 40 in good health and CMV-seronegative. The source material was PBMCs. CDR3 nucleotide sequence: TGTGCCGTCCAAGGAAGGGGAATCAGCTATGGCTACACCTTC. Translating gives CAVQGRGISYGYTF.